A selection of T cell receptor beta chains follows, all from one sample in a study of T cells after yellow fever vaccination. TCRdb reanalysed the 5' RACE reads using MiXCR and keeps one entry per CDR3 protein. The data hold around 300,000 distinct CDR3 sequences, with 3.5% to 4.5% observed a single time. The sequencing here drew on PBMCs, taken 15 days after the yellow fever booster vaccination. The receptors here all came from a man between 18 and 29 years old who received the YFV17D yellow fever vaccine. Each CDR3 is given with its conserved first and last residue. A D gene is named only where the DNA matches it firmly. A clone size is listed for some rows: how often the clone was seen (once, few, many), or a class if it is expanded.

many,TRBJ2-1,15,TRBV5-1,TRBD2,CASSRGGPRGDEQFF,TGCGCCAGCAGCCGAGGCGGGCCTCGGGGGGATGAGCAGTTCTTC
few,TRBJ1-1,14,TRBV20-1,-,CSARDPRTNTEAFF,TGCAGTGCTAGAGATCCCAGAACTAACACTGAAGCTTTCTTT
many,TRBJ2-2,14,TRBV29-1,-,CSVVGPANTGELFF,TGCAGCGTTGTTGGCCCCGCGAACACCGGGGAGCTGTTTTTT
few,TRBJ2-3,15,TRBV5-1,-,CASSLDRVVADTQYF,TGCGCCAGCAGCTTGGACAGGGTTGTTGCAGATACGCAGTATTTT
many,TRBJ1-2,12,TRBV20-1,-,CSALRSRDGYTF,TGCAGTGCCCTAAGATCCCGGGATGGCTACACCTTC
many,TRBJ2-5,16,TRBV4-2,TRBD2,CASSQSGGTQQETQYF,TGTGCCAGCAGCCAGAGCGGGGGGACCCAACAAGAGACCCAGTACTTC
many,TRBJ1-4,14,TRBV10-3,-,CAISEPGVNEKLFF,TGTGCCATCAGTGAGCCGGGAGTCAATGAAAAACTGTTTTTT
-,TRBJ2-5,12,TRBV11-2,-,CASSSGPGTQYF,TGTGCCAGCAGCTCGGGGCCCGGGACCCAGTACTTC
few,TRBJ2-6,17,TRBV20-1,TRBD1,CSASHRGHTSGANVLTF,TGCAGTGCTAGCCACAGGGGGCACACCTCTGGGGCCAACGTCCTGACTTTC
many,TRBJ2-2,14,TRBV24-1,-,CATSDPFPPGELFF,TGTGCCACCAGTGATCCCTTCCCGCCCGGGGAGCTGTTTTTT
few,TRBJ2-5,16,TRBV15,TRBD1,CATSMGNRGARETQYF,TGTGCCACCAGCATGGGAAACAGGGGGGCACGAGAGACCCAGTACTTC
-,TRBJ2-1,11,TRBV20-1,-,CSASGYNEQFF,TGCAGTGCTAGCGGCTACAATGAGCAGTTCTTC
-,TRBJ1-2,16,TRBV5-1,TRBD1,CASSLQTGVASYGYTF,TGCGCCAGCAGCTTGCAGACAGGGGTGGCCAGCTATGGCTACACCTTC
many,TRBJ2-1,12,TRBV11-2,-,CASSFGSQGQFF,TGTGCCAGCAGCTTTGGCTCCCAAGGGCAGTTCTTC
-,TRBJ1-4,17,TRBV27,-,CASSLMGGRLTNEKLFF,TGTGCCAGCAGTTTAATGGGGGGGCGACTAACTAATGAAAAACTGTTTTTT
many,TRBJ1-1,12,TRBV29-1,-,CSVVGVNTEAFF,TGCAGCGTTGTGGGGGTGAACACTGAAGCTTTCTTT
few,TRBJ1-1,15,TRBV20-1,-,CSALSPRKVRTEAFF,TGCAGTGCCCTAAGCCCGCGAAAAGTGAGGACTGAAGCTTTCTTT
many,TRBJ1-2,17,TRBV21-1,-,CASSRDRLSVRNYGYTF,TGTGCCAGCAGCAGAGACCGTTTAAGCGTTAGGAACTATGGCTACACCTTC
few,TRBJ2-6,16,TRBV5-1,-,CASSLGHPSGANVLTF,TGCGCCAGCAGCTTGGGACACCCATCTGGGGCCAACGTCCTGACTTTC
few,TRBJ1-2,11,TRBV29-1,-,CSVGPVPNYTF,TGCAGCGTGGGCCCCGTCCCCAACTACACCTTC
many,TRBJ2-1,18,TRBV24-1,-,CATSAGAGHPSSYNEQFF,TGTGCCACCAGTGCCGGTGCGGGACACCCGAGCTCCTACAATGAGCAGTTCTTC
many,TRBJ1-6,18,TRBV4-1,-,CASSQESGTSSYNSPLHF,TGCGCCAGCAGCCAAGAATCCGGCACGAGCTCCTATAATTCACCCCTCCACTTT
-,TRBJ1-1,16,TRBV7-9,-,CASSLVGGPANTEAFF,TGTGCCAGCAGCTTAGTCGGGGGCCCAGCGAACACTGAAGCTTTCTTT
many,TRBJ2-5,11,TRBV7-2,-,CASSLQGTPYF,TGTGCCAGCAGCTTGCAAGGGACTCCGTACTTC
few,TRBJ2-1,14,TRBV7-2,-,CASSLGVSYNEQFF,TGTGCCAGCAGCTTAGGCGTCTCCTACAATGAGCAGTTCTTC
-,TRBJ2-1,17,TRBV7-9,-,CATHSPYAGLGYNEQFF,TGTGCCACACACTCCCCTTACGCGGGCCTCGGGTACAATGAGCAGTTCTTC
-,TRBJ1-2,17,TRBV6-1,-,CASRKAETGDRNYGYTF,TGTGCCAGCAGGAAAGCTGAGACAGGAGACCGCAACTATGGCTACACCTTC
few,TRBJ2-2,14,TRBV27,-,CASSLNGVTGELFF,TGTGCCAGCAGCTTAAACGGGGTCACCGGGGAGCTGTTTTTT
few,TRBJ1-1,12,TRBV12-3/TRBV12-4,-,CASRSGGAEAFF,TGTGCCAGCAGGAGCGGGGGGGCTGAAGCTTTCTTT
few,TRBJ1-4,14,TRBV5-6,-,CASTRGWNNEKLFF,TGTGCCAGCACCCGTGGGTGGAATAATGAAAAACTGTTTTTT
few,TRBJ1-3,16,TRBV7-2,TRBD1,CASSSRGKASGNTIYF,TGTGCCAGCAGCTCCAGGGGGAAAGCCTCTGGAAACACCATATATTTT
few,TRBJ2-5,15,TRBV27,TRBD1,CASSPWTGPQETQYF,TGTGCCAGCAGTCCGTGGACAGGGCCCCAAGAGACCCAGTACTTC
many,TRBJ1-1,15,TRBV5-4,-,CATLPRGNGNTEAFF,TGTGCCACCTTGCCAAGAGGAAATGGGAACACTGAAGCTTTCTTT
many,TRBJ2-5,13,TRBV6-2/TRBV6-3,TRBD2,CASSYAGDGTQYF,TGTGCCAGCAGTTATGCGGGGGACGGGACCCAGTACTTC
few,TRBJ2-5,16,TRBV7-6,TRBD2,CASSLVGSGGSETQYF,TGTGCCAGCAGCTTAGTTGGTAGCGGGGGGTCAGAGACCCAGTACTTC
few,TRBJ2-7,15,TRBV6-5,-,CASSPQGGGPYEQYF,TGTGCCAGCAGTCCCCAGGGGGGGGGCCCCTACGAGCAGTACTTC
-,TRBJ1-6,17,TRBV12-5,-,CASGLVLEGPYNSPLHF,TGTGCTAGTGGTTTGGTTTTAGAGGGCCCCTATAATTCACCCCTCCACTTT